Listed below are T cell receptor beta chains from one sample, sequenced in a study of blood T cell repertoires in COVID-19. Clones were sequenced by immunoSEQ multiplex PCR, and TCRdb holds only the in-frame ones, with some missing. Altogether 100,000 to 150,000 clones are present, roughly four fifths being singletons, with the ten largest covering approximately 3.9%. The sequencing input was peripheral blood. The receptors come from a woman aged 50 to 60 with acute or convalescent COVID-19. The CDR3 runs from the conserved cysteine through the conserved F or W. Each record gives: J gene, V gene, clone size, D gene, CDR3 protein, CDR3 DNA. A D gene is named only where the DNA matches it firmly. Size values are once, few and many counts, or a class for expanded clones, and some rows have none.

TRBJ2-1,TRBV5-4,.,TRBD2,CASRPGTSGGNEQFF,TGTGCCAGCAGGCCCGGGACTAGCGGGGGGAATGAGCAGTTCTTC
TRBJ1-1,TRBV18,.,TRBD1,CASSGTAEAFF,TGTGCCAGCTCCGGGACAGCTGAAGCTTTCTTT
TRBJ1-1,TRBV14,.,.,CASSRFLQGTEAFF,TGTGCCAGCAGCCGCTTTTTACAGGGTACTGAAGCTTTCTTT
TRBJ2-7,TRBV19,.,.,CASGEGGGSYEQYF,TGTGCCAGTGGGGAGGGAGGGGGCTCCTACGAGCAGTACTTC
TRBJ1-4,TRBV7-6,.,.,CASSPLGYGGEKLFF,TGTGCCAGCAGCCCCCTTGGGTACGGGGGGGAAAAACTGTTTTTT
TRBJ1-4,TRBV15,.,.,CATSTATGGYEKLFF,TGTGCCACCAGCACGGCGACAGGAGGCTACGAAAAACTGTTTTTT
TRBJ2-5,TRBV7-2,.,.,CASSSQVAQETQYF,TGTGCCAGCAGCTCCCAAGTGGCACAAGAGACCCAGTACTTC
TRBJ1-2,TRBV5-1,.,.,CASSLVPGDYGYTF,TGCGCCAGCAGCTTGGTTCCGGGGGACTATGGCTACACCTTC
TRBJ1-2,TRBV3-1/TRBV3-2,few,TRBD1,CASSQSRGQGGYGYTF,TGTGCCAGCAGCCAGTCCAGGGGACAGGGGGGCTATGGCTACACCTTC
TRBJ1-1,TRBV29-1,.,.,CSVDLASEAFF,TGCAGCGTTGACTTAGCCTCTGAAGCTTTCTTT
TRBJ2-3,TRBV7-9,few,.,CASEGVADTQYF,TGTGCCAGTGAGGGGGTCGCAGATACGCAGTATTTT
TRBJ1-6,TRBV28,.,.,CASSLGQGNSPLHF,TGTGCCAGCAGTTTAGGTCAGGGCAATTCACCCCTCCACTTT
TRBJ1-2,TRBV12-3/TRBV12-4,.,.,CASSLGTQYGYTF,TGTGCCAGCAGTTTGGGGACACAGTATGGCTACACCTTC
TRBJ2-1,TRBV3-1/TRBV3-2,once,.,CASSHSEPNNEQFF,TGTGCCAGCAGCCATAGCGAACCCAACAATGAGCAGTTCTTC
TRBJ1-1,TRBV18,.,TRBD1,CASSPRQGEGEAFF,TGTGCCAGCTCACCGAGACAGGGGGAAGGTGAAGCTTTCTTT
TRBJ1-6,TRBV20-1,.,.,CSASLPGKDNSPLHF,TGCAGTGCTAGTTTACCGGGGAAAGATAATTCACCCCTCCACTTT
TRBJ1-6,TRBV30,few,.,CAWSTLGVHDSPLHF,TGTGCCTGGAGTACACTCGGGGTTCACGATTCACCCCTCCACTTT
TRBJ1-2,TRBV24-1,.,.,CATSDLTFRGYTF,TGTGCCACCAGTGATTTGACCTTCAGGGGCTACACCTTC
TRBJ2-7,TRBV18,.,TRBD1,CASSLPGQGSEQYF,TGTGCCAGCTCACTCCCGGGACAGGGGAGCGAGCAGTACTTC
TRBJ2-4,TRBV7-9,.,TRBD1,CASSLWDREDIQYF,TGTGCCAGCAGCTTATGGGACAGGGAGGACATTCAGTACTTC
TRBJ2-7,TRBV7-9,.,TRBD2,CASSYRGTSGSYEQYF,TGTGCCAGCAGTTACAGGGGGACTAGCGGGAGTTACGAGCAGTACTTC
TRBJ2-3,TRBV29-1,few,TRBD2,CSALGGGADTQYF,TGCAGTGCCCTGGGCGGGGGGGCAGATACGCAGTATTTT
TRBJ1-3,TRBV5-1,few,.,CASSSGVIMSSGNTIYF,TGCGCCAGCAGCTCCGGGGTGATAATGAGCTCTGGAAACACCATATATTTT
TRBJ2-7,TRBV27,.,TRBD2,CASSLYSSGNYEQYF,TGTGCCAGCAGTTTATACTCTAGCGGAAACTACGAGCAGTACTTC
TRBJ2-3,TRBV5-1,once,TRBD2,CASSGLARLTDTQYF,TGCGCCAGCAGCGGACTAGCGAGATTAACAGATACGCAGTATTTT
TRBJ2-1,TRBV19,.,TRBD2,CASRRLAGGVLSYNEQFF,TGTGCCAGTAGACGACTAGCGGGAGGGGTTCTGTCCTACAATGAGCAGTTCTTC
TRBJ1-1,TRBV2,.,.,CASSERADGGTEAFF,TGTGCCAGCAGTGAACGGGCTGACGGGGGAACTGAAGCTTTCTTT
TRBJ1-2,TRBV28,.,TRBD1,CASSYLRQGYGYTF,TGTGCCAGCAGTTATCTCCGACAGGGCTATGGCTACACCTTC
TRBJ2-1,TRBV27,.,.,CASTSDAHKSGYYNEQFF,TGTGCCAGCACCTCGGACGCTCACAAGAGCGGCTACTACAATGAGCAGTTCTTC
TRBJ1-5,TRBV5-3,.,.,CARSFQVSNQPQHF,TGTGCCAGAAGCTTCCAGGTTAGCAATCAGCCCCAGCATTTT
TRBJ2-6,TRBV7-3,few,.,CASSQTGSGANVLTF,TGTGCCAGCAGCCAAACAGGGTCTGGGGCCAACGTCCTGACTTTC
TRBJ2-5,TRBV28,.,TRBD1,CASRRGQGGVETQYF,TGTGCCAGCAGACGGGGACAGGGGGGAGTGGAGACCCAGTACTTC
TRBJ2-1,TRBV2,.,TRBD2,CASRAGLAGGYNEQFF,TGTGCCAGCAGGGCCGGACTAGCGGGAGGATACAATGAGCAGTTCTTC
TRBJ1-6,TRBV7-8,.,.,CASRGLGAALHF,TGTGCCAGCAGAGGCCTGGGTGCGGCCCTCCACTTT
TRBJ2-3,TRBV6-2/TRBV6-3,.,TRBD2,CASSGGLAGFSDTQYF,TGTGCCAGCAGTGGGGGACTAGCAGGCTTTTCGGATACGCAGTATTTT